This T cell receptor beta chain came from a study of T cell responses to AZD1222 COVID-19 vaccine (dated by TCRdb to about 2021). Regarding the research as a whole: TCR sequencing was performed for more than 230 trial participants, of whom roughly 200 were given two doses of AZD1222 and around 26 were given two doses of MenACWY control vaccine. Trial participants were enrolled by age into 18-55, 56-69 and 70-plus year subgroups, with roughly 150, 30 and 60 TCR-sequenced participants respectively. Study-wide conclusions, independent of this receptor: Participants were mostly white British and included more females than males, and it was suggested by the authors that clonal diversity may have been underestimated. Because no samples from the day 14 peak response were available, repertoires could be characterized only after the peak T cell response. The whole spike protein was spanned by vaccine-associated CD4 TCRs, and dominant responses were seen in regions 160-218 and 743-854. After two AZD1222 doses, both the breadth and the depth of spike-specific TCRs were significantly higher than at day 0 and than in MenACWY recipients. Epitopes outside the regions mutated in the B.1.351 and B.1.1.7 variants were reportedly recognized by nearly half of the unique spike-specific TCRs. Conclusions about previously exposed vaccinees are limited because only six or seven AZD1222 recipients were SARS-CoV-2 seropositive at baseline. The 56-69-year group was small, and its depth increase did not reach significance, likely because of low power.

What this sample's time point label stands for: about 28 days (+/-7) after the second vaccine dose. AZD1222 recipients with second doses at about 4 weeks or about 12 weeks were pooled, because spike-specific TCR depth and breadth did not differ between schedules. The vaccinee samples were drawn from two UK trials, COV001 and COV002, one of which was a single-blind randomized controlled phase 2/3 trial testing AZD1222 (ChAdOx1 nCoV-19) in healthy adults. For TCRbeta chain sequencing, PBMC samples were collected from trial participants at day 0 and at day 28 after the second dose. Worth noting for this clone: This clone's antigen is unknown. No much larger clonotype is one base removed from it; base qualities were not supplied.

V loses 7 bases, J loses 6 bases, and the germline ends lie 15 bases apart. The CDR3 numbers 13 residues from cysteine through phenylalanine. Only the CDR3 portion is preserved as DNA: 39 bases, with reading frame beginning at the first base. The CDR3 regions of human TCRbeta chains were analyzed by immunosequencing. On the authors' methods: Repertoire TCRs were checked for matches against a reference library of SARS-CoV-2-specific TCRs that had been generated using the MIRA antigen-specificity platform. Breadth was defined as the fraction of unique TCRs that were SARS-CoV-2-associated, and depth was defined as the fraction of total T cells that were SARS-CoV-2-associated. Using the MIRA data, each spike-specific TCR was mapped to the spike region that the TCR reacts to and placed in a CD4 or CD8 class. Log10-transformed breadth and depth values were compared by one-way ANOVA with Sidak's multiple comparisons tests. The table comes from immuneACCESS by way of TCRdb, which keeps in-frame sequences with V and J called. Part of the clones is missing from these tables; in studies checked, under half for an unresolved V gene and the rest for unknown reasons. V and J calls and clone size are those listed in that table; D and trimming were worked out from the DNA. The sample data list 130,000 or so clones, and 80% to 90% of these were observed just once. The ten biggest clones cover over 9% of the sample.

The rearranged segments are TRBV12-3 or TRBV12-4 and TRBJ1-1; too little of a D gene remains to name it. The specimen was peripheral blood, collected 28 days after the second AZD1222 dose. The source of this sequence is an adult who received the AZD1222 COVID-19 vaccine. The CDR3 has the sequence CASIPGVSPEAFF. The nucleotide sequence is given as TGTGCCAGCATACCCGGGGTCTCCCCTGAAGCTTTCTTT.